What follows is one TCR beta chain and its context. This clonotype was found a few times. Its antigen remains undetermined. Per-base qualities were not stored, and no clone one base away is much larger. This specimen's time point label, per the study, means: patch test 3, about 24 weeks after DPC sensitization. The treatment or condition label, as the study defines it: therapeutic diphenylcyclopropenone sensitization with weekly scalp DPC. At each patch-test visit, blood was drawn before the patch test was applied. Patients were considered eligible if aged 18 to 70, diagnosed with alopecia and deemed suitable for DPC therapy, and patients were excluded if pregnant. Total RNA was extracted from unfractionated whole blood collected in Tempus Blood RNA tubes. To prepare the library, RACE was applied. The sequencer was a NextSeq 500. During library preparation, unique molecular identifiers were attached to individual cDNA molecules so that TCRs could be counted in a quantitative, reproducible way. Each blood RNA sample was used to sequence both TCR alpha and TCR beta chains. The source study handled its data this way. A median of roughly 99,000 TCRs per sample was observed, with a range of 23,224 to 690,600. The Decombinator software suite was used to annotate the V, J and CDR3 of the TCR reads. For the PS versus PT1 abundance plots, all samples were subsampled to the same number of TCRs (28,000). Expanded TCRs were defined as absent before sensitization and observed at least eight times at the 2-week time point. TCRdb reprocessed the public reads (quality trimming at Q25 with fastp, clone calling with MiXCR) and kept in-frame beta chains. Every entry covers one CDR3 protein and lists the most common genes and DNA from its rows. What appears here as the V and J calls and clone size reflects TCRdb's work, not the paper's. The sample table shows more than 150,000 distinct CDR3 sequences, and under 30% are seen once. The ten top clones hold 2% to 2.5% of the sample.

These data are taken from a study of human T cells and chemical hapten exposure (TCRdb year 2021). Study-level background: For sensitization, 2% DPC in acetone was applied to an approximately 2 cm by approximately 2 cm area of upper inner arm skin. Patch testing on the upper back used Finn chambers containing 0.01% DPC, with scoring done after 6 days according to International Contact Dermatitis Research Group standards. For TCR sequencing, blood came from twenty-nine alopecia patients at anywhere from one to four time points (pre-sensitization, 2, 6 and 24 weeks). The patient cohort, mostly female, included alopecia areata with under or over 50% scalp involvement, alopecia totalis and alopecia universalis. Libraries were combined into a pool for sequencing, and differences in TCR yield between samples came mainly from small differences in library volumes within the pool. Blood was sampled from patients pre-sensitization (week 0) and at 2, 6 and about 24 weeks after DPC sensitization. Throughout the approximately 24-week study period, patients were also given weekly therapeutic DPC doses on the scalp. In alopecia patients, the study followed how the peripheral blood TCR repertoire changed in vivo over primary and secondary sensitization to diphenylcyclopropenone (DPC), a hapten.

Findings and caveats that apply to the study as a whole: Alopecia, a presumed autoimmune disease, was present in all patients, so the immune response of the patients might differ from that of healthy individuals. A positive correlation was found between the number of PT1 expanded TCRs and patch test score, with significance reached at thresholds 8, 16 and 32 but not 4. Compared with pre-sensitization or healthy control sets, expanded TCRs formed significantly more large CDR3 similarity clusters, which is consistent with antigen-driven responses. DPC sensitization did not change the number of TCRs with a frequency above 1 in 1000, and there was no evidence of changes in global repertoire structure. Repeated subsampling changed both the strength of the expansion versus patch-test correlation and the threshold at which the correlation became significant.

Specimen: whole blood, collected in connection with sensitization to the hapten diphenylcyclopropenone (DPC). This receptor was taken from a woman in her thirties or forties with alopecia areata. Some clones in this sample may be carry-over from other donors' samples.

The nucleotide sequence is given as TGTGCCATCAGTCCGGTTAACAATGAGCAGTTCTTC. It translates as CAISPVNNEQFF. The chain joins TRBV10-3 to TRBJ2-1, with the D gene not confidently named. There are 12 amino acids in the CDR3, from cysteine to phenylalanine inclusive. The entry retains the CDR3 DNA only, 36 bases that are in frame from base 1. From the germline V gene, CDR1 is ENHRY and CDR2 is SYGVKD. V is cut by 5 bases and J by 5 bases, and the space between the germline ends is 7 bases.